The clone carrying this T cell receptor beta chain was detected once. The antigen is unknown. V dropped 8 bases and J dropped 6 bases, with 7 bases sitting between them. CDR1 is LNHDA and CDR2 is SQIVND in the germline V gene (reference sequence). The CDR3 contains 10 residues. This entry belongs to a study of T cell responses to AZD1222 COVID-19 vaccine. General study results and limits: The repertoires were collected only after the peak T cell response.

TCRdb keeps only in-frame clones here, not all; method: immunoSEQ multiplex PCR. The sample yields around 140,000 clones, roughly nine tenths seen once. This sequence originates from an adult in good health. The sample was peripheral blood, taken on day 0 of AZD1222 vaccination. The gene calls are TRBV19 and TRBJ1-1; D is uncertain. DNA of the CDR3: TGTGCCAGTTTTTCCTCTGAAGCTTTCTTT. Its translation: CASFSSEAFF.